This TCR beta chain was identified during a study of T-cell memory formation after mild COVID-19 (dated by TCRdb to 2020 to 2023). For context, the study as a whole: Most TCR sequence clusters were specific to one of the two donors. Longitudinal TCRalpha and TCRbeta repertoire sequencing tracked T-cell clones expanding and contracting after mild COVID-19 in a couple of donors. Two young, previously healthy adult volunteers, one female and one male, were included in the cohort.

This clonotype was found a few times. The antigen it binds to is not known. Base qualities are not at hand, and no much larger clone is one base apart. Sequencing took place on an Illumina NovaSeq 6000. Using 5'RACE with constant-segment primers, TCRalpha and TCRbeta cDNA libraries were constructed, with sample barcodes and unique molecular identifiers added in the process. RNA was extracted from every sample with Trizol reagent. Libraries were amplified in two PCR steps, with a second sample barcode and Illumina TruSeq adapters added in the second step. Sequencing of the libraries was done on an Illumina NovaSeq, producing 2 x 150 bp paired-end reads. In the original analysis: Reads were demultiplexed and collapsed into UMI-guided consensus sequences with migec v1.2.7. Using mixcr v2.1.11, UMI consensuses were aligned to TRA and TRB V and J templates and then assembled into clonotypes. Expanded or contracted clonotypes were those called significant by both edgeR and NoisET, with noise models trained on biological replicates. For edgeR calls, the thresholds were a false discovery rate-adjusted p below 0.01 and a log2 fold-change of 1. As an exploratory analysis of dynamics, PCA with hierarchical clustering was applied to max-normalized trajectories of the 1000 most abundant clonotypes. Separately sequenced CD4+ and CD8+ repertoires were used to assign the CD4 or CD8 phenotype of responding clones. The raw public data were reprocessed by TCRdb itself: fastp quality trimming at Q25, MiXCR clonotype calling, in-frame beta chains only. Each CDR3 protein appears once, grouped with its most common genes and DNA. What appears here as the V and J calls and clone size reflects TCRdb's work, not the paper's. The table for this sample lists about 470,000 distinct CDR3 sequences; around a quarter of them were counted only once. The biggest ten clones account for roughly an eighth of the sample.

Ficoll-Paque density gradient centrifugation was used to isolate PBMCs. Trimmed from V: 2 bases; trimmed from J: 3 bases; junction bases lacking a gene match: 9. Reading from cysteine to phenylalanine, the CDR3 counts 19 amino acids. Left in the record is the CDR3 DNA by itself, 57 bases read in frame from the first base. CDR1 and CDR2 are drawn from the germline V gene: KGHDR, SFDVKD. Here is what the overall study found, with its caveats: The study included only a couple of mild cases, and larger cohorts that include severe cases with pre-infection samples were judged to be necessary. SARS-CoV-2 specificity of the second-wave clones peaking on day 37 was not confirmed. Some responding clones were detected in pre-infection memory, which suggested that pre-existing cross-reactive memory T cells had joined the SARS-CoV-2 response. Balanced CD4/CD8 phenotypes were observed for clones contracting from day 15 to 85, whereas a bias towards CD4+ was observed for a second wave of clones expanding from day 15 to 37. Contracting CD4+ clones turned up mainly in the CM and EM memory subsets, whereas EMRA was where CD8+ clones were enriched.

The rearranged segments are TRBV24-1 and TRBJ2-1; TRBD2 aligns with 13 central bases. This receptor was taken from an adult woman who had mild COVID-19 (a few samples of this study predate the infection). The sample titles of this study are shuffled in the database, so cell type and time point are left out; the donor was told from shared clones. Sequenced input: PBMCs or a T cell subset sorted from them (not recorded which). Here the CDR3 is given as CATSDSGLAGATFYNEQFF. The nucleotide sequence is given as TGTGCCACCAGTGATTCCGGACTAGCGGGGGCGACCTTCTACAATGAGCAGTTCTTC.